These 25 T cell receptor beta chains came from one sample sequenced in a study of OX40 agonist ivuxolimab in advanced cancers. Libraries were constructed by the immunoSEQ multiplex PCR assay. Imported from immuneACCESS, the table was reduced by TCRdb to in-frame sequences with V and J called. These copies leave out some clones; in studies compared against another copy, an unresolved V gene accounts for under half, and the cause of the remainder is not known. The sample table contains about 42,000 clones; only one count was recorded for 75% to 90% of them. The ten largest clones add up to 5.5% to 7.5% of the sample. This sample comprised CD4+ or CD8+ T cells sorted from blood, obtained in a trial of the OX40 agonist ivuxolimab. The receptors derive from an adult with an advanced solid tumor such as melanoma, head and neck, liver or kidney cancer.

This chain connects TRBV5-1 to TRBJ2-5; D perhaps matches TRBD2 (5 bases). CDR3 length equals 15 residues. Trimming removed 3 bases from V and 5 bases from J, with 17 bases in between. From germline, CDR1 is SGHRS and CDR2 YFSETQ. As DNA, the CDR3 is TGCGCCAGCAGCTCCCCGGCGAGGGATGTGGAGACCCAGTACTTC. Amino acid sequence: CASSSPARDVETQYF.

The genes are TRBV6-1 and TRBJ2-3, with D possibly being TRBD1 (6 bases). The CDR3 is made up of 13 amino acids. The V gene's germline CDR1 is MNHNS and CDR2 SASEGT. The V and J ends lost 6 bases and 2 bases respectively, with 9 bases between them. The DNA of the CDR3 is TGTGCCAGCAGCGACAGGTACACAGATACGCAGTATTTT. This encodes CASSDRYTDTQYF.

In this sample, this clone turned up once. The rearrangement links TRBV18 to TRBJ2-5; D gene uncertain. V lost 2 bases and J 4 bases, leaving 8 bases between the germline ends. CDR1 and CDR2 from the germline V gene are KGHSH and LQKENI. CDR3 length: 13 amino acids. The CDR3 region is CASSPWQAETQYF. The CDR3 DNA follows: TGTGCCAGCTCACCATGGCAGGCAGAGACCCAGTACTTC. Using reference TRBV18 and TRBJ2-5 for the parts outside the CDR3, the full variable domain is NAGVMQNPRHLVRRRGQEARLRCSPMKGHSHVYWYRQLPEEGLKFMVYLQKENIIDESGMPKERFSAEFPKEGPSILRIQQVVRGDSAAYFCASSPWQAETQYFGPGTRLLVL.

The chain uses TRBV5-6 and TRBJ2-1, with TRBD2 matching over 8 bases. The CDR3 spans 15 residues. Per the germline V gene, CDR1 is SGHDT and CDR2 is YYEEEE. Trimming cost V 4 bases and J 8 bases; bases outside gene matches: 11. CDR3 DNA sequence: TGTGCCAGCAGCATGGGTAGCGGGACGGGGGATGAGCAGTTCTTC. Protein product: CASSMGSGTGDEQFF.

This rearrangement joins TRBV6-1 to TRBJ2-7; D remains ambiguous. The length of the CDR3 is 13 residues. V was trimmed by 6 bases and J by 0 bases, leaving 9 bases between them. Germline V gene data show CDR1 as MNHNS and CDR2 as SASEGT. This CDR3 reads CASSGALSYEQYF. CDR3 nucleotide sequence: TGTGCCAGCAGCGGTGCCCTCTCCTACGAGCAGTACTTC.

This clone was observed once. This chain joins TRBV12-2 and TRBJ2-1; the table's TRBD2 call for D was not verified on the DNA. TRBV12-2 is a documented pseudogene. The CDR3 covers 19 residues. The CDR3: CASRVPGLAGGPDFDEQFF. The CDR3 nucleotides read TGTGCAAGTCGCGTACCGGGACTAGCGGGAGGGCCTGATTTCGATGAGCAGTTCTTC.

This chain links TRBV14 with TRBJ2-1, with a possible D match to TRBD2 (6 bases). Trimming took off 1 base at V and 10 bases at J, with 11 bases between the two ends. This CDR3 has 13 residues. The germline V gene has CDR1 SGHDN and CDR2 FVKESK. DNA of the CDR3: TGTGCCAGCAGCCAAGTGTTGGCGGGGGAGCAGTTCTTC. This sequence encodes CASSQVLAGEQFF.

The gene calls are TRBV7-6 and TRBJ2-3, with 15 bases that match TRBD2. Trimming took 0 bases from V and 4 from J; bases not matched to a gene: 11. The CDR3 covers 20 residues. Germline CDR1 SGHVS, CDR2 FNYEAQ. For the CDR3, the DNA is TGTGCCAGCAGCTTAGCCCCGGGACTAGCGGGAGGCGTGGTAGCAGATACGCAGTATTTT. As protein: CASSLAPGLAGGVVADTQYF. The full variable domain, rest sourced from reference TRBV7-6 and TRBJ2-3, is GAGVSQSPRYKVTKRGQDVALRCDPISGHVSLYWYRQALGQGPEFLTYFNYEAQQDKSGLPNDRFSAERPEGSISTLTIQRTEQRDSAMYRCASSLAPGLAGGVVADTQYFGPGTRLTVL.

V and J are TRBV7-9 and TRBJ2-3; 11 bases fit TRBD2. The CDR3 covers 19 residues. After removal of 2 bases from V and 1 base from J, the junction contained 11 bases not matched to a gene. Germline CDR1 SEHNR, CDR2 FQNEAQ (reference sequence). CDR3 bases: TGTGCCAGCAGCTTACGACTAGCGGGAAGATCAGGTGGCACAGATACGCAGTATTTT. It translates to CASSLRLAGRSGGTDTQYF.

This chain connects TRBV4-1 to TRBJ2-5, with 12 bases lining up with TRBD2. The DNA end lines up better with TRBJ2-7; the J call may be wrong. Germline V CDR1 and CDR2: MGHRA, YSYEKL. The CDR3 is 18 amino acids. The CDR3 DNA reads as TGCGCCAGCAGCCAAGTACCTAGCGGGAGGGCCGAGTACTACGAGCAGTACTTC. Protein product: CASSQVPSGRAEYYEQYF.

This clone was counted a few times. V gene TRBV5-1 combines with J gene TRBJ2-5; D perhaps matches TRBD1 (5 bases). CDR3 size: 15 residues. V shed 1 base and J shed 2 bases, with 12 bases lying between them. Germline CDR1 is SGHRS and CDR2 is YFSETQ. Here the CDR3 reads CASSLLIGQQETQYF. The CDR3 region has the DNA TGCGCCAGCAGCTTGCTGATAGGACAACAAGAGACCCAGTACTTC.

CDR3 residues: CASSFGGRGSGNTIYF. The CDR3 region has the DNA TGTGCCAGCAGCTTTGGGGGGAGAGGCTCTGGAAACACCATATATTTT. V is TRBV5-4 and J is TRBJ1-3; perhaps TRBD1 as D (5 bases). Per the germline V gene, CDR1 is SGHNT and CDR2 is YYREEE (reference sequence). Between the trimmed V and J ends, which lost 2 bases and 0 bases, there was a span of 12 bases. The CDR3 contains 16 residues.

The gene calls are TRBV2 and TRBJ2-2; 7 nucleotides align to TRBD2. Germline CDR1 and CDR2: SNHLY and FYNNEI. The V segment lost 6 bases and the J segment 1 base; nucleotides outside the gene matches: 8. The CDR3 has 16 amino acids. CDR3 loop: CASRKRDYKNTGELFF. The CDR3 DNA reads as TGTGCCAGCAGAAAGCGGGACTATAAGAACACCGGGGAGCTGTTTTTT. The complete variable domain, with remaining parts taken from reference TRBV2 and TRBJ2-2, reads EPEVTQTPSHQVTQMGQEVILRCVPISNHLYFYWYRQILGQKVEFLVSFYNNEISEKSEIFDDQFSVERPDGSNFTLKIRSTKLEDSAMYFCASRKRDYKNTGELFFGEGSRLTVL.

The V and J genes are TRBV5-8 and TRBJ2-1; the D is unclear. The CDR3 is 14 residues long. Per germline, CDR1 SGHTS and CDR2 YDEGEE. V lost 4 bases and J 7 bases, leaving 15 bases between the germline ends. The CDR3 protein is CASSTARVGNEQFF. The CDR3 DNA sequence: TGTGCCAGCAGCACGGCAAGGGTAGGGAATGAGCAGTTCTTC.

The rearrangement links TRBV5-1 to TRBJ2-7; 12 bases agree with TRBD1. This CDR3 spans 15 amino acids. Looked up from germline, CDR1 is SGHRS and CDR2 is YFSETQ. Unmatched junction bases numbered 4, after V lost 1 base and J lost 5 bases. CDR3 in DNA: TGCGCCAGCAGCTTGTTCGGGACAGGGGGCAACGAGCAGTACTTC. Its protein product is CASSLFGTGGNEQYF. Full variable domain (rest looked up from reference TRBV5-1 and TRBJ2-7): KAGVTQTPRYLIKTRGQQVTLSCSPISGHRSVSWYQQTPGQGLQFLFEYFSETQRNKGNFPGRFSGRQFSNSRSEMNVSTLELGDSALYLCASSLFGTGGNEQYFGPGTRLTVT.

The rearrangement links TRBV11-2 to TRBJ2-7; possibly TRBD2 for D (5 bases). Germline V lookup: CDR1 SGHAT, CDR2 FQNNGV. The V end was cut by 5 bases, the J end by 5 bases, with 13 bases between. The CDR3 runs to 13 residues. The CDR3 nucleotides are TGTGCCAGCAGCGGGATACTAGGCCACGAGCAGTACTTC. It is translated as CASSGILGHEQYF. The variable domain in full, with the rest retrieved from reference TRBV11-2 and TRBJ2-7, is EAGVAQSPRYKIIEKRQSVAFWCNPISGHATLYWYQQILGQGPKLLIQFQNNGVVDDSQLPKDRFSAERLKGVDSTLKIQPAKLEDSAVYLCASSGILGHEQYFGPGTRLTVT.

This clone showed up just once. The chain is built from TRBV5-6 and TRBJ2-1; the D gene is possibly TRBD2 (5 bases). Trimming pared 2 bases from V and 6 bases from J, leaving 12 bases between. The CDR3 sequence is 14 residues long. CDR1 and CDR2 from the germline V gene are SGHDT and YYEEEE. The CDR3 here is CASSFSGVLNEQFF. For the CDR3, the DNA is TGTGCCAGCAGCTTTTCCGGGGTCCTCAATGAGCAGTTCTTC.

This clone was detected a few times. The gene calls are TRBV18 and TRBJ1-2, with D unresolved. The CDR3 has 11 amino acids. Germline V gives CDR1 KGHSH, CDR2 LQKENI. Trimming left V 6 bases short and J 5 bases short, with 7 bases between. In DNA form, the CDR3 reads TGTGCCAGCTCGTTAAGTTATGGCTACACCTTC. Translation: CASSLSYGYTF.

This clone was recorded once. The V and J genes are TRBV16 and TRBJ1-5; no clear D. The CDR3 covers 15 residues. Trimming cost V 0 bases and J 6 bases, with 12 bases left between them. Germline V gene lookup returns CDR1 KGHSY and CDR2 FQNENV. CDR3 residues: CASSQSQGIGQPQHF. The CDR3 coding sequence is TGTGCCAGCAGCCAATCACAAGGGATTGGTCAGCCCCAGCATTTT.

This chain links TRBV18 with TRBJ2-7, with TRBD2 identical over 9 bases. CDR1 and CDR2 (germline): KGHSH, LQKENI. V shed 4 bases, J shed 4 bases, and the junction held 11 bases outside the gene matches. This CDR3 has 16 amino acids. In DNA, the CDR3 is TGTGCCAGCTCACTGATAGCGGGGGCCACCTCGTACGAGCAGTACTTC. It codes for CASSLIAGATSYEQYF.

This clone was picked up a small number of times. CDR3 sequence reads: CASSPAGRTNTEAFF. In nucleotides, the CDR3 is TGCGCCAGCAGCCCGGCCGGACGGACGAACACTGAAGCTTTCTTT. The chain carries TRBV5-1 and TRBJ1-1; no firm D call. This CDR3 contains 15 residues. Trimming stripped 4 bases from V and 1 base from J, with 14 bases between. Germline CDR1 SGHRS, CDR2 YFSETQ.

The chain's CDR3 is CASSQPGPYEQYF. In DNA, the CDR3 is TGTGCCAGTAGCCAACCCGGGCCCTACGAGCAGTACTTC. The chain is built from TRBV19 and TRBJ2-7, with D uncertain. This CDR3 is 13 amino acids long. The germline V and J ends were trimmed by 6 bases and 2 bases, with 11 bases remaining between them. Germline-derived CDR1 and CDR2 are LNHDA and SQIVND (reference sequence).

V gene TRBV19 combines with J gene TRBJ2-7; the match to TRBD2 covers 7 bases. Germline V gives CDR1 LNHDA, CDR2 SQIVND (reference sequence). The V segment lost 4 bases and the J segment 6 bases; nucleotides outside the gene matches: 6. This CDR3 is built from 13 residues. This CDR3 is CASSSGSPLEQYF. The CDR3 DNA reads TGTGCCAGTAGTAGCGGGAGCCCTCTCGAGCAGTACTTC.

The chain uses TRBV14 and TRBJ1-6, with 7 bases lining up with TRBD1. CDR3 length equals 14 residues. The V segment lost 3 bases and the J segment 10 bases; nucleotides outside the gene matches: 6. Germline V gene data show CDR1 as SGHDN and CDR2 as FVKESK. In DNA form, the CDR3 reads TGTGCCAGCAGCCAGAACAGGGGTCGATCACCCCTCCACTTT. It translates to CASSQNRGRSPLHF.

The chain recombines TRBV28 with TRBJ2-7; 9 bases line up with TRBD2. CDR1 is MDHEN, CDR2 SYDVKM, per germline. This CDR3 has 15 amino acids. The trim removed 1 base at V and 6 bases at J, leaving 7 bases unmatched. The CDR3 loop is CASSLFLAGVSEQYF. As DNA, the CDR3 is TGTGCCAGCAGTTTATTCTTAGCGGGAGTAAGCGAGCAGTACTTC.